These T cell receptor beta chains were read from a single sample in a study of T cell responses to AZD1222 COVID-19 vaccine. TCRdb keeps only in-frame clones here, not all; method: immunoSEQ multiplex PCR. In the table there are under 45,000 clones, just over 85% of which are singletons. Specimen: peripheral blood, collected 28 days after the second dose of the MenACWY control vaccine. Receptor source: an adult who received the MenACWY meningococcal vaccine as a control. Both conserved end residues are part of each CDR3. D genes are given only for firm matches. The size entry is marked missing in some rows and otherwise reads once, few, many or a size class.

d_gene	v_gene	j_gene	abundance	CDR3aa	CDR3nt
TRBD2	TRBV13	TRBJ2-1	-	CASSSKGLAAYNEQFF	TGTGCCAGCAGTTCCAAGGGACTAGCGGCTTACAATGAGCAGTTCTTC
-	TRBV11-1	TRBJ2-2	-	CASSSVVGELFF	TGTGCCAGCAGCTCGGTCGTCGGGGAGCTGTTTTTT
-	TRBV19	TRBJ1-5	few	CASSSTRSNQPQHF	TGTGCCAGTAGTTCCACGAGAAGCAATCAGCCCCAGCATTTT
TRBD2	TRBV5-1	TRBJ2-2	-	CASSSRASGRNTGELFF	TGCGCCAGCAGCTCGCGGGCTAGCGGGAGGAACACCGGGGAGCTGTTTTTT
-	TRBV9	TRBJ2-3	-	CASSPRPGRDTQYF	TGTGCCAGCAGCCCCCGGCCAGGTAGAGATACGCAGTATTTT
TRBD1	TRBV5-8	TRBJ2-7	-	CASSQRDRGYEQYF	TGTGCCAGCAGCCAGCGGGACAGGGGTTACGAGCAGTACTTC
-	TRBV6-5	TRBJ1-4	once	CATATFATNEKLFF	TGTGCCACCGCCACCTTTGCAACTAATGAAAAACTGTTTTTT
TRBD2	TRBV27	TRBJ2-1	-	CASSFQAGAYNEQFF	TGTGCCAGCAGTTTCCAAGCGGGAGCCTACAATGAGCAGTTCTTC
-	TRBV19	TRBJ1-1	medium-sized	CASSTGPGPTEAFF	TGTGCCAGTAGTACCGGTCCGGGACCGACTGAAGCTTTCTTT
-	TRBV28	TRBJ2-1	-	CASSLGRDPQTQFF	TGTGCCAGCAGTCTGGGGCGGGATCCGCAGACCCAGTTCTTC
-	TRBV9	TRBJ1-3	-	CASVGSGNTIYF	TGTGCCAGCGTTGGCTCTGGAAACACCATATATTTT
TRBD1	TRBV18	TRBJ2-7	-	CASSSTGTGYEQYF	TGTGCCAGCTCATCTACCGGGACAGGGTACGAGCAGTACTTC
-	TRBV4-1	TRBJ1-5	few	CASSQEGPGHRPQHF	TGCGCCAGCAGCCAGGAGGGGCCAGGGCATCGCCCCCAGCATTTT
-	TRBV5-1	TRBJ2-7	-	CASSTDSTYEQYF	TGCGCCAGCAGCACGGACAGCACCTACGAGCAGTACTTC
-	TRBV27	TRBJ2-1	-	CASSGRPYNEQFF	TGTGCCAGCAGCGGGCGTCCCTACAATGAGCAGTTCTTC
-	TRBV11-2	TRBJ1-2	-	CASTQVRDGYGYTF	TGTGCCAGCACCCAAGTAAGGGACGGCTATGGCTACACCTTC
-	TRBV5-6	TRBJ2-7	-	CASSQRAIVSYEQYF	TGTGCCAGCAGCCAAAGGGCCATCGTCTCCTACGAGCAGTACTTC
TRBD1	TRBV4-1	TRBJ2-2	-	CASSQGTGNRRELFF	TGCGCCAGCAGCCAGGGGACAGGGAATAGAAGGGAGCTGTTTTTT
TRBD1	TRBV7-6	TRBJ2-7	-	CASSLGDRGEQYF	TGTGCCAGCAGCTTAGGGGACAGGGGCGAGCAGTACTTC
TRBD1	TRBV28	TRBJ2-7	-	CASSNRGLSSYEQYF	TGTGCCAGCAGTAACAGGGGGCTTAGCTCCTACGAGCAGTACTTC
TRBD1	TRBV5-1	TRBJ2-7	few	CASSLIGTDTGEQYF	TGCGCCAGCAGCTTGATTGGGACAGACACGGGGGAGCAGTACTTC
TRBD1	TRBV27	TRBJ2-1	-	CASSLYRDRANEQFF	TGTGCCAGCAGTTTATATCGGGACAGGGCAAATGAGCAGTTCTTC
-	TRBV27	TRBJ2-1	-	CASSGDEGSRYNEQFF	TGTGCCAGCAGTGGGGACGAGGGGAGCCGGTACAATGAGCAGTTCTTC
-	TRBV10-3	TRBJ1-2	-	CAIRIAKGTFGPTNYGYTF	TGTGCCATCAGGATTGCGAAAGGGACTTTCGGACCCACTAACTATGGCTACACCTTC
TRBD1	TRBV6-5	TRBJ1-5	-	CASSQGVSSNQPQHF	TGTGCCAGCAGTCAGGGGGTGTCGAGCAATCAGCCCCAGCATTTT
-	TRBV6-5	TRBJ2-2	-	CASSYAQHNTGELFF	TGTGCCAGCAGTTACGCACAGCACAACACCGGGGAGCTGTTTTTT
-	TRBV3-1/TRBV3-2	TRBJ1-5	-	CASSHGLNQPQHF	TGTGCCAGCAGCCATGGCCTAAATCAGCCCCAGCATTTT
TRBD2	TRBV4-2	TRBJ2-2	-	CASSQDRLAGGRGTGELFF	TGTGCCAGCAGCCAAGATAGGCTAGCGGGAGGGCGGGGAACCGGGGAGCTGTTTTTT
-	TRBV10-1	TRBJ2-3	-	CASSDWDTQYF	TGCGCCAGCAGTGATTGGGATACGCAGTATTTT
TRBD2	TRBV7-2	TRBJ2-1	-	CASSLASGRKNEQFF	TGTGCCAGCAGCTTAGCTAGCGGGAGAAAAAATGAGCAGTTCTTC
-	TRBV7-2	TRBJ2-5	-	CASSGISPGTQYF	TGTGCCAGCAGCGGTATCTCACCGGGGACCCAGTACTTC
-	TRBV7-9	TRBJ2-7	-	CASSLGGPSYEQYF	TGTGCCAGCAGCCTCGGGGGCCCTTCCTACGAGCAGTACTTC
-	TRBV28	TRBJ2-1	-	CASSLWRASYNEQFF	TGTGCCAGCAGTTTATGGAGAGCGAGCTACAATGAGCAGTTCTTC
-	TRBV9	TRBJ1-6	-	CASSVASDRDLHF	TGTGCCAGCAGCGTAGCTTCAGACCGGGACCTCCACTTT
-	TRBV7-2	TRBJ2-2	-	CASSSQLVAGELFF	TGTGCCAGCAGCTCTCAGTTGGTCGCCGGGGAGCTGTTTTTT
-	TRBV5-4	TRBJ1-1	-	CASSRPDRSTEAFF	TGTGCCAGCAGCAGACCGGACCGTTCCACTGAAGCTTTCTTT
-	TRBV19	TRBJ1-5	-	CASRGTGDQPQHF	TGTGCCAGTAGGGGGACCGGGGATCAGCCCCAGCATTTT
-	TRBV10-3	TRBJ2-1	once	CAISESTGVYNEQFF	TGTGCCATCAGTGAGTCGACGGGGGTCTACAATGAGCAGTTCTTC
TRBD1	TRBV5-1	TRBJ1-4	-	CASTRDSLGEKLFF	TGCGCCAGCACTAGGGACAGCTTGGGTGAAAAACTGTTTTTT
-	TRBV7-9	TRBJ2-5	-	CASSSGGVRQETQYF	TGTGCCAGCAGCTCCGGCGGGGTTCGGCAAGAGACCCAGTACTTC
TRBD2	TRBV4-1	TRBJ2-1	-	CASSLRTSGSYNEQFF	TGCGCCAGCAGTCTAAGGACTAGCGGTTCCTACAATGAGCAGTTCTTC
-	TRBV28	TRBJ2-3	-	CASSFLGDTQYF	TGTGCCAGCAGTTTCCTTGGAGATACGCAGTATTTT
TRBD1	TRBV10-1	TRBJ2-7	-	CASTPDRGAYYEQYF	TGCGCCAGCACCCCGGACAGGGGGGCCTACTACGAGCAGTACTTC
TRBD2	TRBV7-3	TRBJ2-5	-	CASSPGLAGEETQYF	TGTGCCAGCAGCCCGGGACTAGCGGGAGAAGAGACCCAGTACTTC
-	TRBV5-4	TRBJ1-6	-	CASSLEGDSPLHF	TGTGCCAGCAGCTTGGAAGGGGATTCACCCCTCCACTTT
-	TRBV30	TRBJ2-1	-	CAWLKGGNEDEQFF	TGTGCCTGGTTAAAGGGTGGAAATGAGGATGAGCAGTTCTTC